One and the same sample provided the 6 T cell receptor beta chains below, sequenced in a study of T cell repertoires in cytomegalovirus infection. TCRdb ran MiXCR on the reads and lists one entry per CDR3 protein. Of about 320,000 distinct CDR3 sequences in the sample, over 7.5% were seen once. Sequencing was carried out using PBMCs. All receptors derive from a human donor in good health (CMV status not recorded). Some clones in this sample may be carry-over from other donors' samples.

The CDR3 loop reads CASGMSNQPQHF. The CDR3 DNA reads as TGTGCTAGTGGCATGAGCAATCAGCCCCAGCATTTT. The chain carries TRBV12-5 and TRBJ1-5; no clear D. CDR1 is LGHNT and CDR2 is FRNRAP in the germline V gene. This CDR3 is 12 amino acids long. V was clipped by 6 bases and J by 1 base, with 4 bases between them.

This clonotype was recorded many times. This chain uses TRBV7-2 with TRBJ2-1; 8 bases match TRBD2. This CDR3 region has 15 residues. The germline V gene has CDR1 SGHTA and CDR2 FQGNSA. Trimming removed 2 bases from V and 5 bases from J; junction bases left unmatched: 5. CDR3 sequence (DNA): TGTGCCAGCAGCTTATTGCGGGGGGACGACAATGAGCAGTTCTTC. Amino acid sequence: CASSLLRGDDNEQFF.

This clonotype was counted many times. The CDR3, as DNA: TGTGCCAGCGTAGGGTACAACCAAGAGACCCAGTACTTC. This sequence encodes CASVGYNQETQYF. The V call is TRBV19, the J call TRBJ2-5; D not resolved. The CDR3 is made up of 13 amino acids. The germline gives CDR1 LNHDA, CDR2 SQIVND (reference sequence). With 9 bases removed from V and 0 bases from J, the gap between germline ends came to 11 bases.

This clonotype turned up a few times. The chain uses TRBV6-6 and TRBJ2-5; TRBD1 aligns across 8 bases. The CDR3 contains 16 residues. Germline CDR1 and CDR2: MNHNY and SVGAGI (reference sequence). J lost 4 bases, V lost 2 bases, and 9 bases had no gene match. The CDR3 nucleotides read TGTGCCAGCAGTTACCTGGACAGGGTCTTAGGAGAGACCCAGTACTTC. As protein: CASSYLDRVLGETQYF.

This chain links TRBV5-6 with TRBJ1-6; no reliable D call. V was trimmed by 2 bases and J by 10 bases, leaving 7 bases between them. The CDR3 is 12 residues long. The germline V gene has CDR1 SGHDT and CDR2 YYEEEE. The CDR3 spells CASSFIGSPLHF. CDR3 coding DNA: TGTGCCAGCAGCTTTATAGGGTCACCCCTCCACTTT.

This clonotype was counted only a few times. CDR3: CATGGGLAGKTGELFF. The CDR3 nucleotides read TGTGCCACCGGGGGGGGACTAGCGGGGAAAACCGGGGAGCTGTTTTTT. The genes are TRBV6-6 and TRBJ2-2, with 13 bases lining up with TRBD2. Germline-derived CDR1 and CDR2 are MNHNY and SVGAGI (reference sequence). Trimming cost V 10 bases and J 5 bases; bases outside gene matches: 10. The CDR3 is made up of 16 amino acids.